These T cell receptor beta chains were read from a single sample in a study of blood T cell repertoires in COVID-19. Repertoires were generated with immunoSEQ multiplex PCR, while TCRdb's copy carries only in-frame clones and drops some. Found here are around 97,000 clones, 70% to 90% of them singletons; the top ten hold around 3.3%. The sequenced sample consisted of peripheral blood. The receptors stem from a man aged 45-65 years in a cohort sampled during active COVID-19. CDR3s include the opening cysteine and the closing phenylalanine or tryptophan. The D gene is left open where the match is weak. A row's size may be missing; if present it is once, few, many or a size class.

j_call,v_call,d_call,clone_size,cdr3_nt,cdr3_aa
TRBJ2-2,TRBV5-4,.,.,TGTGCCAGCAGCTCGGGGGGACAAACTACCGGGGAGCTGTTTTTT,CASSSGGQTTGELFF
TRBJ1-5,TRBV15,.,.,TGTGCCACCAGCAGAGATCTGGCAGGGAATCAGCCCCAGCATTTT,CATSRDLAGNQPQHF
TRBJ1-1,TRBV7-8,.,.,TGTGCCAGCAGCTTAACGGGGGGCGTTGAAGCTTTCTTT,CASSLTGGVEAFF
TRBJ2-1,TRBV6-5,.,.,TGTGCCAGCCGGGAAATGGGTTACAATGAGCAGTTCTTC,CASREMGYNEQFF
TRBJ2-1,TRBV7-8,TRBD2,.,TGTGCCAGCAGCTTTGGGACTAACAATGAGCAGTTCTTC,CASSFGTNNEQFF
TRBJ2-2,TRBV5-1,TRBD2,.,TGCGCCAGCAGCTTGCGGGGGGGCTTGAACACCGGGGAGCTGTTTTTT,CASSLRGGLNTGELFF
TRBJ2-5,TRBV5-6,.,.,TGTGCCAGCAGCCCCCCAGGACTTGGGTTGGGGGAGACCCAGTACTTC,CASSPPGLGLGETQYF
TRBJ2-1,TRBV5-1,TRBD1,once,TGCGCCAGCAGCTTGACAGGGGACTCCTACAATGAGCAGTTCTTC,CASSLTGDSYNEQFF
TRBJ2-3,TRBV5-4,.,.,TGTGCCAGCAGCTCAGGGGGCGGGGGGGCCGTAGATACGCAGTATTTT,CASSSGGGGAVDTQYF
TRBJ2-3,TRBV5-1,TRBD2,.,TGCGCCAGCAGCTTGGCGGGACTAGCGGGGGGAGGCACAGATACGCAGTATTTT,CASSLAGLAGGGTDTQYF
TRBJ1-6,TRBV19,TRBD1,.,TGTGCCAGTAGTCGCGCCCGACAGGGTAGCTCCTATAATTCACCCCTCCACTTT,CASSRARQGSSYNSPLHF
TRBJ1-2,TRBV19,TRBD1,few,TGTGCCAGTATGCCCAGGACAGGGTCACACTATGGCTACACCTTC,CASMPRTGSHYGYTF
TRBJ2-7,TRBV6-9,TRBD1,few,TGTGCCAGCAGTCAGGGGACAGGGGGTGAAGGCGAGCAGTACTTC,CASSQGTGGEGEQYF
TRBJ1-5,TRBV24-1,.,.,TGTGCCACCCAACAAACAGGGATCAATCAGCCCCAGCATTTT,CATQQTGINQPQHF
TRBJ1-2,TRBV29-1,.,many,TGCAGCGTTGAAGCCGTCCCGGGGAGCTACACCTTC,CSVEAVPGSYTF
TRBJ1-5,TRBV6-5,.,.,TGTGCCAGCAGTTCGAGGGTAGGTCAGCCCCAGCATTTT,CASSSRVGQPQHF
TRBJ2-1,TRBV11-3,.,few,TGTGCCAGCAGCTCCGAGTACAATGAGCAGTTCTTC,CASSSEYNEQFF
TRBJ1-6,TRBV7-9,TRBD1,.,TGTGCCAGCAGAGGGACAGGGAATTCTTCACCCCTCCACTTT,CASRGTGNSSPLHF
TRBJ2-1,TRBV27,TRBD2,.,TGTGCCAGCAGCCAAAGGGCTAGCGGGGGGAACAATGAGCAGTTCTTC,CASSQRASGGNNEQFF
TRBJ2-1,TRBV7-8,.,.,TGTGCCAGCAGCTTAGCCCGGGGCTCCTACAATGAGCAGTTCTTC,CASSLARGSYNEQFF
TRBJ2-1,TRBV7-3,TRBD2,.,TGTGCCAGCAGCTTATCGTCGGGGGGACTGTACAATGAGCAGTTCTTC,CASSLSSGGLYNEQFF
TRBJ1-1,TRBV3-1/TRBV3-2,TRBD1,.,TGTGCCAGCAGCCCCTTGGGGACAGGTCTGGTGGCTTTCTTT,CASSPLGTGLVAFF
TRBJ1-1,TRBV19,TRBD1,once,TGTGCCAGTACCTGGACAGGGGGCACTGAAGCTTTCTTT,CASTWTGGTEAFF
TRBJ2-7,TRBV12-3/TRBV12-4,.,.,TGTGCCAGCAGTTTAAGCGGATCCTACGAGCAGTACTTC,CASSLSGSYEQYF